This T cell receptor beta chain appears in the sequencing data of a study of blood T cell repertoires in COVID-19. Turning to the study itself: PBMCs, B-cell-depleted T cells, or T cells were the source of the cDNA or gDNA that made up the material.

Here immunoSEQ multiplex PCR was the method, and the copy in TCRdb shows in-frame clones only, minus some. The repertoire holds about 110,000 clones, with approximately 79% as singletons. The CDR3 extends over 15 amino acids. CDR1 and CDR2 from the germline V gene are SGDLS and YYNGEE. Trimming took 0 bases from V and 8 from J, leaving 15 bases between them. Material: peripheral blood. The receptor comes from a woman older than 75 with active or convalescent COVID-19. This chain links TRBV9 with TRBJ2-1; unclear D gene. Written as DNA, the CDR3 is TGTGCCAGCAGCGTAGAAAAGGAAGGAGCTGATGAGCAGTTCTTC. This sequence encodes CASSVEKEGADEQFF.